The 8 T cell receptor beta chains listed next were all sequenced from one sample in a study of T cells in tuberculosis. The table came from immunoSEQ multiplex PCR; TCRdb's copy has only in-frame clones and leaves some out. The sample has under 40,000 clones, roughly 95% seen once. The specimen was PBMCs. Receptors were obtained from a donor aged 10-29 years with latent tuberculosis or without tuberculosis infection.

This rearrangement joins TRBV2 to TRBJ2-2, with a weak D call TRBD2 (6 bases). V gave up 8 bases and J gave up 2 bases, with 15 bases separating them. The germline CDR1 and CDR2 sequences are SNHLY and FYNNEI. The CDR3 covers 15 residues. CDR3 loop: CASSPGGINTGELFF. Here the CDR3 DNA reads TGTGCCAGCTCCCCTGGGGGGATTAACACCGGGGAGCTGTTTTTT.

This sequence joins TRBV10-1 and TRBJ2-1; D call uncertain. Germline lookup yields CDR1 WNHNN and CDR2 SYGVQD (reference sequence). The germline V and J ends were trimmed by 0 bases and 8 bases, with 8 bases remaining between them. The CDR3 runs to 13 residues. CDR3 sequence: CASSESPVHEQFF. CDR3 sequence (DNA): TGCGCCAGCAGTGAGTCCCCGGTTCATGAGCAGTTCTTC.

The chain is built from TRBV19 and TRBJ2-1; maybe TRBD1 (6 bases). The CDR3 runs to 15 residues. Germline values: CDR1 LNHDA, CDR2 SQIVND (reference sequence). Trimming took 4 bases from V and 4 from J, leaving 14 bases between them. CDR3 region: CASSTSDRRYNEQFF. The CDR3 coding sequence is TGTGCCAGTAGTACCTCCGACAGGAGGTACAATGAGCAGTTCTTC.

This clone was counted once. V usage is TRBV11-2 and J usage is TRBJ2-2, with 8 bases matching TRBD2. The V gene end was trimmed by 4 bases and the J gene end by 3 bases; junction bases not matched to a gene: 4. The germline CDR1 and CDR2 sequences are SGHAT and FQNNGV. The CDR3 extends over 15 amino acids. The CDR3, as DNA: TGTGCCAGCAGCTCCGGGACTAGATACACCGGGGAGCTGTTTTTT. Translated: CASSSGTRYTGELFF. The entire variable domain, with the rest obtained from reference TRBV11-2 and TRBJ2-2, is as follows: EAGVAQSPRYKIIEKRQSVAFWCNPISGHATLYWYQQILGQGPKLLIQFQNNGVVDDSQLPKDRFSAERLKGVDSTLKIQPAKLEDSAVYLCASSSGTRYTGELFFGEGSRLTVL.

This chain uses TRBV25-1 with TRBJ2-3; D possibly corresponds to TRBD1 (6 bases). CDR1 MGHDK and CDR2 SYGVNS come from the germline V gene. V was cut by 1 base and J by 2 bases, with 13 bases left in between. The CDR3 length is 16 residues. The CDR3 coding sequence is TGTGCCAGCAGTGAATGGGGTAGGGGGACCACAGATACGCAGTATTTT. Protein product: CASSEWGRGTTDTQYF.

The chain combines TRBV28 with TRBJ2-1; 9 nucleotides match TRBD2. The CDR3 length is 15 residues. Germline loops: CDR1 MDHEN, CDR2 SYDVKM. V dropped 6 bases and J dropped 6; count of bases not matched to a gene: 9. The CDR3 DNA reads as TGTGCCAGCAGCCCGACTAGCGGCCTCAGCAATGAGCAGTTCTTC. Residues: CASSPTSGLSNEQFF.

The chain recombines TRBV7-9 with TRBJ2-4; 9 positions agree with TRBD2. Germline CDR1 reads SEHNR; CDR2 reads FQNEAQ (reference sequence). Trimming took 3 bases from V and 8 from J; bases not matched to a gene: 5. This CDR3 has 14 amino acids. This CDR3 reads CASSLGLASDIQYF. CDR3 coding DNA: TGTGCCAGCAGCTTGGGACTAGCTTCAGACATTCAGTACTTC.

This sequence joins TRBV7-2 and TRBJ1-1; possible D gene TRBD1, 5 bases. The germline V gene has CDR1 SGHTA and CDR2 FQGNSA. The CDR3 extends over 15 amino acids. The V end lost 6 bases, the J end lost 1 base, and 15 bases lay between the germline ends. The CDR3 coding sequence is TGTGCCAGCAGGCGGGGCCAGGCGAGGAACACTGAAGCTTTCTTT. Translation gives CASRRGQARNTEAFF.